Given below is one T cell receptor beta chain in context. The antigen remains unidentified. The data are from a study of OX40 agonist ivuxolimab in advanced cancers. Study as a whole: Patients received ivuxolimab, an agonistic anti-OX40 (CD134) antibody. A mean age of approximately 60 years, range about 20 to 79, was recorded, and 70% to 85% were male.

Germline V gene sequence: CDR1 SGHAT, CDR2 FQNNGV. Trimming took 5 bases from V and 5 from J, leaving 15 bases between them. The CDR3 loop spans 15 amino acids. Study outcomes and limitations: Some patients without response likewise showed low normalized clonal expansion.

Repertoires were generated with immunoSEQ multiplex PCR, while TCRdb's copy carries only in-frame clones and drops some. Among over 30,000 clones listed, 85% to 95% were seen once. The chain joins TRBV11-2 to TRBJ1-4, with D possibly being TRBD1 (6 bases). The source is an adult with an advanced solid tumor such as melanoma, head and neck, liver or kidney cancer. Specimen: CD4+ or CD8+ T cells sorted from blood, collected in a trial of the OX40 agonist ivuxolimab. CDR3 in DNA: TGTGCCAGCAGCCAAAAATCGCAGGGGAATGAAAAACTGTTTTTT. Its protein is CASSQKSQGNEKLFF.